This TCR beta chain came from a study of blood T cell repertoires in COVID-19. Study information: Both acute and convalescent COVID-19 samples were obtained from the United States, Italy and Spain. The analysed material was cDNA or gDNA that came from T cells, B-cell-depleted T cells, or PBMCs.

Authors' processing steps: Estimates of nucleated cell counts were drawn from the amplification of reference gene primers. This table comes from immunoSEQ multiplex PCR, and its TCRdb copy is limited to in-frame clones, with some not included. That table supplies the V and J calls and clone size; D and trimming were determined from the DNA. The sample holds approximately 390,000 clones, about 90% seen once. The CDR3 contains 15 residues. Between the trimmed V and J ends, which lost 2 bases and 0 bases, there was a span of 7 bases. In germline, CDR1 is SEHNR, CDR2 FQNEAQ (reference sequence). This sequence originates from a woman in her sixties with COVID-19, enrolled during active disease. Sample: peripheral blood. J is TRBJ1-4 and V is TRBV7-9; no reliable D call. DNA of the CDR3: TGTGCCAGCAGCTTATCTGCGGCAACTAATGAAAAACTGTTTTTT. This codes for CASSLSAATNEKLFF. The variable domain in full, completed from reference TRBV7-9 and TRBJ1-4, reads DTGVSQNPRHKITKRGQNVTFRCDPISEHNRLYWYRQTLGQGPEFLTYFQNEAQLEKSRLLSDRFSAERPKGSFSTLEIQRTEQGDSAMYLCASSLSAATNEKLFFGSGTQLSVL.